This is a list of T cell receptor beta chains from one sample in a study of response to subunit inactivated influenza vaccine. TCRdb independently ran MiXCR on the RT-PCR reads; one entry per CDR3 protein. The sample has approximately 530,000 distinct CDR3 sequences, roughly 13% seen once. Source: PBMCs from blood, taken roughly 48 days after vaccination. The receptors come from a man aged 50 to 60 who received an inactivated influenza vaccine. CDR3s include the opening cysteine and the closing phenylalanine or tryptophan. The D gene is left open where the match is weak. Part of the rows lack a size; the others show once, few, many or a class for expanded clones.

j_gene	d_gene	v_gene	abundance	CDR3nt	CDR3aa
TRBJ2-7	NA	TRBV11-1	NA	TGTGCCAGCAGCTCCACCAACTACGAGCAGTACTTC	CASSSTNYEQYF
TRBJ2-1	NA	TRBV4-1	NA	TGCGCCAGCAGCCAATACGCCGGGACTTTCTCCTACAATGAGCAGTTCTTC	CASSQYAGTFSYNEQFF
TRBJ2-3	TRBD2	TRBV7-9	NA	TGTGCCAGCAGCTCGCTGCGACTAGCGGGATTGGATACGCAGTATTTT	CASSSLRLAGLDTQYF
TRBJ2-2	TRBD2	TRBV5-1	NA	TGCGCCAGCAGTCGGGAGGGTAGCACCGGGGAGCTGTTTTTT	CASSREGSTGELFF
TRBJ2-7	TRBD1	TRBV27	NA	TGTGCCAGCAGCTGGGTGGGACAGGGCCACGAGCAGTACTTC	CASSWVGQGHEQYF
TRBJ1-2	TRBD1	TRBV7-8	NA	TGTGCCAGCAGCTTAGAAGGTCTGAACAGGGGCGAATATGGCTACACCTTC	CASSLEGLNRGEYGYTF
TRBJ2-1	TRBD2	TRBV20-1	few	TGCAGTGCTAGCGGGACTAGCGGTGGATCCTACAATGAGCAGTTCTTC	CSASGTSGGSYNEQFF
TRBJ2-5	TRBD1	TRBV20-1	NA	TGCAGTGCTAGAGGAAACCGGGACAGGGACCAAGAGACCCAGTACTTC	CSARGNRDRDQETQYF
TRBJ2-7	NA	TRBV6-2/TRBV6-3	NA	TGTGCCAGCAGACAGGGACTCTACGAGCAGTACTTC	CASRQGLYEQYF
TRBJ1-4	NA	TRBV4-3	few	TGCGCCAGCAGCCAAGTAGTTCCCCACGGGAGTAATGAAAAACTGTTTTTT	CASSQVVPHGSNEKLFF
TRBJ2-3	TRBD1	TRBV10-3	few	TGTGCCATCAGCAGAACAGGGGGGACAGATACGCAGTATTTT	CAISRTGGTDTQYF
TRBJ2-7	NA	TRBV12-3/TRBV12-4	few	TGTGCCAGCAGTTTACTGGTCGAGCAGTACTTC	CASSLLVEQYF
TRBJ2-1	TRBD1	TRBV7-2	few	TGTGCCAGCACCAAAGACAGGGGTTCCCACAATGAGCAGTTCTTC	CASTKDRGSHNEQFF
TRBJ2-3	NA	TRBV4-2	many	TGTGCCAGCGGAAACGGGGGCCTCACAGATACGCAGTATTTT	CASGNGGLTDTQYF
TRBJ2-1	TRBD1	TRBV9	few	TGTGCCAGCAGCGGAGGGGGACAGGGGGCCAATGAGCAGTTCTTC	CASSGGGQGANEQFF
TRBJ2-1	NA	TRBV6-5	few	TGTGCCAGCAGTTCGATGTTTGAGCAGTTCTTC	CASSSMFEQFF
TRBJ2-7	NA	TRBV4-1	many	TGCGCCAGCAGCTTCGGGGCCGACTACGAGCAGTACTTC	CASSFGADYEQYF